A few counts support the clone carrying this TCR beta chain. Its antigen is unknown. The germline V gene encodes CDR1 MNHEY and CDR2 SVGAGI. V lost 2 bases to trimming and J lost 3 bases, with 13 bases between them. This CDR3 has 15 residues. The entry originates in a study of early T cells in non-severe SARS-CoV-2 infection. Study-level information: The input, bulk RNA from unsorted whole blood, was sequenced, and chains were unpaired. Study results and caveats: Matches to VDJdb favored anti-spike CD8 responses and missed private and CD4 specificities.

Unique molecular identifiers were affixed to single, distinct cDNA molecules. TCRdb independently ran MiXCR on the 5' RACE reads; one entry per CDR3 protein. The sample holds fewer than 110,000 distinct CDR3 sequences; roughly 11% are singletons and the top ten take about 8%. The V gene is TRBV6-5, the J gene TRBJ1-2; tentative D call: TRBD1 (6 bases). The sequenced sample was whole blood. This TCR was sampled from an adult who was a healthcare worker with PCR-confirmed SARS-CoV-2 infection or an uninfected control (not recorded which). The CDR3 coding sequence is TGTGCCAGCAGTTACGGTCGGGGGCGCGACTATGGCTACACCTTC. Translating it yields CASSYGRGRDYGYTF.